Listed below are T cell receptor beta chains from one sample, sequenced in a study of shared clonotypes between healthy human individuals. Only in-frame clones appear in the TCRdb table, and some are missing; sequencing was by immunoSEQ multiplex PCR. The sample lists over 2 million clones; about 95% were seen once. The sequencing input was naive CD8+ T cells sorted from blood. The origin of the receptors is a man younger than 30 in good health. Both conserved end residues are part of each CDR3. The order of the fields is clone size, CDR3 length, D gene, J gene, V gene, CDR3 DNA, CDR3 protein. A D gene is named only where the DNA matches it firmly. Clone size appears in some rows only: once, few, many, or a class for an expanded clone.

NA 16 TRBD2 TRBJ2-3 TRBV2 TGTGCCAGCAGTTACGGACTAGCGGGAGTGACAGATACGCAGTATTTT CASSYGLAGVTDTQYF
NA 15 NA TRBJ2-3 TRBV9 TGTGCCAGCAGCGTAGGGGAAACTAGCACAGATACGCAGTATTTT CASSVGETSTDTQYF
NA 16 NA TRBJ1-2 TRBV4-1 TGCGCCAGCAGCCAAGAAAGGGCAGGGTATGGGTATGGCTACACCTTC CASSQERAGYGYGYTF
few 16 TRBD1 TRBJ1-6 TRBV7-6 TGTGCCAGCAGCCCTACTTTGGGACAGTATAATTCACCCCTCCACTTT CASSPTLGQYNSPLHF
NA 11 NA TRBJ2-2 TRBV19 TGTGCCAGCGGAGTTGGCGGGGAGCTGTTTTTT CASGVGGELFF
NA 15 TRBD2 TRBJ2-2 TRBV6-6 TGTGCCAGCAGTTTAAGCGGGAGTCGAACCGGGGAGCTGTTTTTT CASSLSGSRTGELFF
once 17 TRBD2 TRBJ2-3 TRBV11-2 TGTGCCAGCAGCTTAGGTAGTCTAGCGGTCTACACAGATACGCAGTATTTT CASSLGSLAVYTDTQYF
NA 14 TRBD2 TRBJ2-7 TRBV10-3 TGTGCCATCAGTTTAGCGGGAAGCGTACACGAGCAGTACTTC CAISLAGSVHEQYF
NA 14 TRBD1 TRBJ2-2 TRBV27 TGTGCCAGCACGTTCAGGGGGCCTGGCGGGGAGCTGTTTTTT CASTFRGPGGELFF
NA 16 TRBD1 TRBJ1-2 TRBV5-4 TGTGCCAGCAGCTACCTGACAGGGGTTCAGTACTATGGCTACACCTTC CASSYLTGVQYYGYTF
NA 15 TRBD2 TRBJ2-3 TRBV7-3 TGTGCCAGCAGCTTAAGCGGGGGGAGGACAGATACGCAGTATTTT CASSLSGGRTDTQYF
NA 11 NA TRBJ2-7 TRBV7-2 TGTGCCAGCAGCGCCTACTACGAGCAGTACTTC CASSAYYEQYF
NA 16 TRBD1 TRBJ2-2 TRBV27 TGTGCCAGCTTTACCCGGGACAGCTCGAACACCGGGGAGCTGTTTTTT CASFTRDSSNTGELFF
NA 15 NA TRBJ2-1 TRBV6-5 TGTGCCAGCAGTTACGGAACGGCCGGGAACAATGAGCAGTTCTTC CASSYGTAGNNEQFF
NA 13 NA TRBJ1-2 TRBV14 TGTGCCAGCAGCTACGACAATGCCTATGGCTACACCTTC CASSYDNAYGYTF
NA 15 NA TRBJ2-7 TRBV27 TGTGCCAGCAGTTTATCGGCGGGGACGACCTACGAGCAGTACTTC CASSLSAGTTYEQYF
NA 13 NA TRBJ1-1 TRBV5-6 TGTGCCAGCAGCTTGGCCAGTTACACTGAAGCTTTCTTT CASSLASYTEAFF
NA 13 NA TRBJ2-7 TRBV6-1 TGTGCCAGCAGTGAGACTCTATCCTACGAGCAGTACTTC CASSETLSYEQYF
NA 16 NA TRBJ2-1 TRBV27 TGTGCCAGCAGTCCAAACAGGGTGAAAGAGATCGATGAGCAGTTCTTC CASSPNRVKEIDEQFF
NA 14 NA TRBJ2-7 TRBV7-9 TGTGCCAGCAGCCATTCGGACGGGTCCTACGAGCAGTACTTC CASSHSDGSYEQYF
NA 13 TRBD1 TRBJ1-6 TRBV28 TGTGCCAGCAATAATTACAGGGGGTCACCCCTCCACTTT CASNNYRGSPLHF
NA 21 NA TRBJ1-2 TRBV10-3 TGTGCCATCAGTGAGCCAGGGGCGGAGGGGAGTTCCCCGTACCCCCTCTATGGCTACACCTTC CAISEPGAEGSSPYPLYGYTF
NA 18 NA TRBJ1-1 TRBV4-1 TGCGCCAGCAGCCCCAAGATCGTGGACACCATGGGGAACACTGAAGCTTTCTTT CASSPKIVDTMGNTEAFF
NA 15 NA TRBJ1-6 TRBV7-8 TGTGCCAGCAGCTTAGCAGGGGTGGGGGGTTCACCCCTCCACTTT CASSLAGVGGSPLHF
NA 15 NA TRBJ1-5 TRBV2 TGTGCCAGCAGTGACCAGGCATATAGCAATCAGCCCCAGCATTTT CASSDQAYSNQPQHF